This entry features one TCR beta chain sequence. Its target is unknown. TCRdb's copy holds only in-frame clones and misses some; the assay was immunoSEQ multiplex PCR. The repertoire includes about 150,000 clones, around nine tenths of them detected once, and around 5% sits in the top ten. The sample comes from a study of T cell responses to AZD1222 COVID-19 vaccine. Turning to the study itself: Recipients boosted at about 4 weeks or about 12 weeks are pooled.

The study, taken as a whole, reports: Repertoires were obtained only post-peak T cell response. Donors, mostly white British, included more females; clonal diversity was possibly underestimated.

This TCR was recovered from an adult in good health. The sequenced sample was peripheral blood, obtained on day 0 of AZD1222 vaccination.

In DNA form, the CDR3 reads TGCGCCAGCAGCTTGGAGGCAGGGGGCACCTACGAGCAGTACTTC. Amino acid sequence: CASSLEAGGTYEQYF. The chain recombines TRBV5-1 with TRBJ2-7, with 8 nucleotides matching TRBD1. The CDR3 has 15 residues. V was pared by 0 bases and J by 2 bases, with 4 bases of the junction left unmatched. CDR1 is SGHRS and CDR2 is YFSETQ in the germline V gene.